Described below is a single T cell receptor beta chain sequence and its context. The data derive from a study of cytomegalovirus exposure and HLA in healthy donors. Trimming took 2 bases from V and 3 from J; bases not matched to a gene: 0. CDR3 length equals 13 residues. From germline, CDR1 is MNHEY and CDR2 SMNVEV (reference sequence). With 60 Vbeta and 13 Jbeta primers, the PCR was carried out. Profiled with immunoSEQ multiplex PCR; TCRdb holds only in-frame clones, not every one. The sample has 160,000 or so clones; around four fifths are singletons. V gene TRBV27 combines with J gene TRBJ2-5, with 7 bases aligning to TRBD2. The specimen was PBMCs. The TCR comes from a woman in her 50s in good health and CMV-seronegative. As DNA, the CDR3 is TGTGCCAGCAGTTTAAGCGGGGAAGAGACCCAGTACTTC. Amino acid sequence: CASSLSGEETQYF.